The clone carrying this T cell receptor beta chain was seen more than once but under ten times. The data derive from a study of shared clonotypes between healthy human individuals. The authors sequenced unsorted PBMC DNA on ten immunoSEQ deep assay plates. This table comes from immunoSEQ multiplex PCR, and its TCRdb copy is limited to in-frame clones, with some not included. The table has 400,000 to 600,000 clones, 75% to 85% seen once. Deletions cut 6 bases from V and 2 bases from J, with 10 bases between. This CDR3 is 14 amino acids long. Germline CDR1 reads MRHNA; CDR2 reads SNTAGT. The chain uses TRBV6-4 and TRBJ2-2; possibly TRBD1 for D (6 bases). The clonotype originates from a woman aged 40 to 50 in good health. Some clones in this sample may be carry-over from other donors' samples. Sequenced: PBMCs. The CDR3 DNA sequence: TGTGCCAGCAGCCCGGGACAAAACACCGGGGAGCTGTTTTTT. Amino acids: CASSPGQNTGELFF.